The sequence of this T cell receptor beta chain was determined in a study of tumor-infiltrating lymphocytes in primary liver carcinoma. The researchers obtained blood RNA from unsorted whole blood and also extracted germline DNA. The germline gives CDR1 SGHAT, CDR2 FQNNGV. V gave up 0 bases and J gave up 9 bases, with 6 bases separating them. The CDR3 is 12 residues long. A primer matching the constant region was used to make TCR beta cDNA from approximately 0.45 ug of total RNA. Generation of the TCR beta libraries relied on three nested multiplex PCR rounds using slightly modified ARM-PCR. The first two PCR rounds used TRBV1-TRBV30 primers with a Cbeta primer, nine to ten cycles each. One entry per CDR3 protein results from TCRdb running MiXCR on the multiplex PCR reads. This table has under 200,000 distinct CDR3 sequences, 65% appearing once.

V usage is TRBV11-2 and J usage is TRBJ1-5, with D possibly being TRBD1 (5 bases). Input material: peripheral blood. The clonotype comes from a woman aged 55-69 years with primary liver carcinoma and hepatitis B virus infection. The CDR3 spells CASSLEGGPQHF. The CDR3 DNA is TGTGCCAGCAGCTTAGAGGGGGGGCCCCAGCATTTT.